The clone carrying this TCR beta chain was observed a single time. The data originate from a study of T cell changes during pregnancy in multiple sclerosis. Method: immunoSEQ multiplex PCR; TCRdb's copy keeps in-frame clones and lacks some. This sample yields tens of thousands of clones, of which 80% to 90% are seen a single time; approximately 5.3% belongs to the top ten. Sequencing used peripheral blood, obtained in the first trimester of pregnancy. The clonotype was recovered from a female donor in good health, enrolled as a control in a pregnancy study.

The CDR3 loop reads CASRSSGNYNEQFF. Here the CDR3 DNA reads TGTGCCAGCCGCAGTAGCGGAAACTACAATGAGCAGTTCTTC. This chain joins TRBV9 and TRBJ2-1, with D tentatively TRBD2 (6 bases). Trimming took off 7 bases at V and 3 bases at J, with 14 bases between the two ends. Germline lookup yields CDR1 SGDLS and CDR2 YYNGEE. The CDR3 has 14 amino acids.